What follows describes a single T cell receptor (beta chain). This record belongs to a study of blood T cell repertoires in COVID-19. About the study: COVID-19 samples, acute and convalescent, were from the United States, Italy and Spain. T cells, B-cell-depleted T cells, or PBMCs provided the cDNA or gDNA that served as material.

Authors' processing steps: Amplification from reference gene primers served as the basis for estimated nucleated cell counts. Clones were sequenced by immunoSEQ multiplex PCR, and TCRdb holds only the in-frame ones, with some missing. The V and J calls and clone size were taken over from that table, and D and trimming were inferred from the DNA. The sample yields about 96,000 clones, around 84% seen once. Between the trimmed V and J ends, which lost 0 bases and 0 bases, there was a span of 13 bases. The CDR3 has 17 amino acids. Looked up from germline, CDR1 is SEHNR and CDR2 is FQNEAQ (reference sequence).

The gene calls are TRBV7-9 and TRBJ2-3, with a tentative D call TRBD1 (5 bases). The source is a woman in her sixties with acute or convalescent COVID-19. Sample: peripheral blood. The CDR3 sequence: CASSLATTATSTDTQYF. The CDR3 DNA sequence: TGTGCCAGCAGCTTAGCGACGACAGCTACTAGCACAGATACGCAGTATTTT.